This T cell receptor beta chain came from a study of response to subunit inactivated influenza vaccine. Trimming removed 7 bases at V and 2 bases at J, with 15 bases between. The CDR3 extends over 14 amino acids. Germline values: CDR1 SGHTA, CDR2 FQGNSA. TCRdb reanalysed the RT-PCR reads using MiXCR and keeps one entry per CDR3 protein. The repertoire holds hundreds of thousands of distinct CDR3 sequences, with 22% as singletons. The J gene is TRBJ2-7, the V gene TRBV7-2; no clear D gene. The sample was PBMCs from blood, taken about 20 months after vaccination. This TCR was recovered from a man between 50 and 69 years old who received an inactivated influenza vaccine. DNA for the CDR3: TGTGCCAGCAAAGGAAACAGCTTAACCTACGAGCAGTACTTC. It codes for CASKGNSLTYEQYF.